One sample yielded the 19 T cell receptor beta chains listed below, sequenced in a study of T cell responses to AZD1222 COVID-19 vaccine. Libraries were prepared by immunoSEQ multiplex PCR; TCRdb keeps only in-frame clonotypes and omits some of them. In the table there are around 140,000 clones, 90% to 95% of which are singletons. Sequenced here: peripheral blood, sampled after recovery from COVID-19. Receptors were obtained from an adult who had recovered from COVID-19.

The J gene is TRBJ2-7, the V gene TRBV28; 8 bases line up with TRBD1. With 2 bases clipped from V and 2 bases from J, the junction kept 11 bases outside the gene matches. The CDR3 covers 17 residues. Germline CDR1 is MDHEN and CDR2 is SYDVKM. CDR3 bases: TGTGCCAGCAGTTTAGACCCCAGGGGGCTTACAACCTACGAGCAGTACTTC. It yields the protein CASSLDPRGLTTYEQYF.

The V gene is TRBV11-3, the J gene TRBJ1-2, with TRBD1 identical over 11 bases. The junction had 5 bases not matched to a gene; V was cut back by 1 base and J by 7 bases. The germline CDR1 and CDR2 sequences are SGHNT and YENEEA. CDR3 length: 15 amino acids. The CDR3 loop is CASSLVGTGGRGYTF. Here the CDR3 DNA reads TGTGCCAGCAGCTTAGTGGGGACAGGGGGGCGTGGCTACACCTTC.

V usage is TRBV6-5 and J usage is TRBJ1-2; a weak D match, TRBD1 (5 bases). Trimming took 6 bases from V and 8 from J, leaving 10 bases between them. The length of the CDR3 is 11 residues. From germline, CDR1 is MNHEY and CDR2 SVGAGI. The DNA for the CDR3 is TGTGCCAGCAGACTAGGGGTCGGCTACACCTTC. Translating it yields CASRLGVGYTF.

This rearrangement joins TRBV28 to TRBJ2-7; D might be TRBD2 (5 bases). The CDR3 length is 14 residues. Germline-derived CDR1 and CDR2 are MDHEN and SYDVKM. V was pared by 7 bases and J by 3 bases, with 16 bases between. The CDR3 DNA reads TGTGCCAGCACCCCGGACCTCGGGGTCTACGAGCAGTACTTC. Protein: CASTPDLGVYEQYF. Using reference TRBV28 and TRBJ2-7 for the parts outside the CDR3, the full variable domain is DVKVTQSSRYLVKRTGEKVFLECVQDMDHENMFWYRQDPGLGLRLIYFSYDVKMKEKGDIPEGYSVSREKKERFSLILESASTNQTSMYLCASTPDLGVYEQYFGPGTRLTVT.

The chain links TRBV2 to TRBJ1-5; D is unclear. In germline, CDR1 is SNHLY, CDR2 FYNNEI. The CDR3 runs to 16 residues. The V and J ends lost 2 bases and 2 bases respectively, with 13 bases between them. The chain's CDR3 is CASSERADSGNQPQHF. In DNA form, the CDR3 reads TGTGCCAGCAGTGAAAGGGCAGACTCGGGCAATCAGCCCCAGCATTTT.

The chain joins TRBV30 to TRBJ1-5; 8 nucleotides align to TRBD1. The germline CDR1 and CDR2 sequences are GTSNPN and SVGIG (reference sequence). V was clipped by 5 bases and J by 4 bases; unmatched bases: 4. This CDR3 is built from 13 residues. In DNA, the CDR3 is TGTGCCTGGGGGACAGGACCTAATCAGCCCCAGCATTTT. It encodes CAWGTGPNQPQHF.

The DNA of the CDR3 is TGTGCCAGCAGGGTGGGGCTCGGGTACGAGCAGTACTTC. Its translation is CASRVGLGYEQYF. V usage is TRBV28 and J usage is TRBJ2-7; tentative D call: TRBD1 (5 bases). The V gene's germline CDR1 is MDHEN and CDR2 SYDVKM. This CDR3 is 13 amino acids long. The germline V and J ends were trimmed by 6 bases and 4 bases, with 13 bases remaining between them.

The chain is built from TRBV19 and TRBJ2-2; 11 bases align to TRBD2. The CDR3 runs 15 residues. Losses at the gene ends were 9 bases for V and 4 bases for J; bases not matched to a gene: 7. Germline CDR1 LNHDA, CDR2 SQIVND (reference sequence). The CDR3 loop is CASWTTSGVTGELFF. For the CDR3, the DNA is TGTGCCAGCTGGACGACTAGCGGGGTCACCGGGGAGCTGTTTTTT.

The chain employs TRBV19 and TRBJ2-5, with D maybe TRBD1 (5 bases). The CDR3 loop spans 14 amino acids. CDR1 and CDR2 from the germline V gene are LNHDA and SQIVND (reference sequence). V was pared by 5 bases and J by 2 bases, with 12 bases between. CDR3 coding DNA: TGTGCCAGTAGTGGGGCTGCGGTACAAGAGACCCAGTACTTC. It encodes CASSGAAVQETQYF. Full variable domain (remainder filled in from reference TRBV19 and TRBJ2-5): DGGITQSPKYLFRKEGQNVTLSCEQNLNHDAMYWYRQDPGQGLRLIYYSQIVNDFQKGDIAEGYSVSREKKESFPLTVTSAQKNPTAFYLCASSGAAVQETQYFGPGTRLLVL.

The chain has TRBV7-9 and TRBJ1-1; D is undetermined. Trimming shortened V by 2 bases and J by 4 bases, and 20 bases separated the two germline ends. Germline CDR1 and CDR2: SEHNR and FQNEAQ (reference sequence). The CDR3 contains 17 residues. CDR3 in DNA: TGTGCCAGCAGCTTAACGGGGTTGGCCCTAAAGAGCACTGAAGCTTTCTTT. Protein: CASSLTGLALKSTEAFF. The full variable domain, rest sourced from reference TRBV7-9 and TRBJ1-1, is DTGVSQNPRHKITKRGQNVTFRCDPISEHNRLYWYRQTLGQGPEFLTYFQNEAQLEKSRLLSDRFSAERPKGSFSTLEIQRTEQGDSAMYLCASSLTGLALKSTEAFFGQGTRLTVV.

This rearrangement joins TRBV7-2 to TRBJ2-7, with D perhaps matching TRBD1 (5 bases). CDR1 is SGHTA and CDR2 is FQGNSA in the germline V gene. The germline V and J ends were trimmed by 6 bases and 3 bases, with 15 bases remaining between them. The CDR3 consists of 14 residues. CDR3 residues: CASSLGGHFYEQYF. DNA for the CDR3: TGTGCCAGCAGTCTTGGCGGACACTTCTACGAGCAGTACTTC.

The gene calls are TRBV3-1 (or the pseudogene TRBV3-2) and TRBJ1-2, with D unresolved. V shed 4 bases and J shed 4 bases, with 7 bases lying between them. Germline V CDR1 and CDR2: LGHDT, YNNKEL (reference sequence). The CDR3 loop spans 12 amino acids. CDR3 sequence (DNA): TGTGCCAGCAGCCCCTCAGGCTATGGCTACACCTTC. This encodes CASSPSGYGYTF.

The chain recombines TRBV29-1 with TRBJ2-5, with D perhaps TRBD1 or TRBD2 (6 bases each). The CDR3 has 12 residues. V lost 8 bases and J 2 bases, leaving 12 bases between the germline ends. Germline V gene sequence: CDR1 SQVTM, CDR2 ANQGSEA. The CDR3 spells CSLRGAQETQYF. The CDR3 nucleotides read TGCAGCCTAAGGGGGGCTCAAGAGACCCAGTACTTC.

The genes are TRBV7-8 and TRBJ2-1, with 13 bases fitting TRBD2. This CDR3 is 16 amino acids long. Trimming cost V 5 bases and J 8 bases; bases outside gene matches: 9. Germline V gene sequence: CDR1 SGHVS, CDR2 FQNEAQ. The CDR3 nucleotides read TGTGCCAGCAGCCTTCCCGGGACTAGCGGGGAAGATGAGCAGTTCTTC. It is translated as CASSLPGTSGEDEQFF.

The CDR3, as DNA: TGTGCCAGCAGTTTATCCCCTCCGTGGGTGAATGAGCAGTTCTTC. It is translated as CASSLSPPWVNEQFF. This sequence joins TRBV27 and TRBJ2-1; D unclear. This CDR3 is 15 amino acids long. Germline-derived CDR1 and CDR2 are MNHEY and SMNVEV (reference sequence). The ends were cut back, 0 bases at V and 7 bases at J, with 13 bases in the middle.

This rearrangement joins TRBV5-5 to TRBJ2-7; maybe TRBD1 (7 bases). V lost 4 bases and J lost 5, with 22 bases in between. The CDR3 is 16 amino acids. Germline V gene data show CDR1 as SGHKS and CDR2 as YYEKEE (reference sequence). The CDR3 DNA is TGTGCCAGCAGCGCCCCCACAGGGGCGGAGGGCGACGAGCAGTACTTC. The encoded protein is CASSAPTGAEGDEQYF.

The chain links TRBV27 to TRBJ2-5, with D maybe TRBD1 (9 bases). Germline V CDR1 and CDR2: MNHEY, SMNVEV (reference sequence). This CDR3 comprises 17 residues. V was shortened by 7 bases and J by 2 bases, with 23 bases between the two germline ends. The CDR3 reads CASTREDRGWWQETQYF. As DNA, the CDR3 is TGTGCCAGCACGCGGGAGGACAGGGGATGGTGGCAAGAGACCCAGTACTTC.

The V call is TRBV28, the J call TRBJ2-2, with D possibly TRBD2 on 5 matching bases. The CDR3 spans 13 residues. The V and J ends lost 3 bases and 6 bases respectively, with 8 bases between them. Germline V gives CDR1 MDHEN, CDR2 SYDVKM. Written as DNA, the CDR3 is TGTGCCAGCAGTTTCCGGGGTCCCGGGGAGCTGTTTTTT. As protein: CASSFRGPGELFF.

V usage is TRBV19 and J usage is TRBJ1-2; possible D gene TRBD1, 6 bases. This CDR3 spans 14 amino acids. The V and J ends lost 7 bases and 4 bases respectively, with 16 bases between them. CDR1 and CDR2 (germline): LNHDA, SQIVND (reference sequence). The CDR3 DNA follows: TGTGCCAGTAAGGTCCGGGGGCCCGTCTATGGCTACACCTTC. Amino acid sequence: CASKVRGPVYGYTF.